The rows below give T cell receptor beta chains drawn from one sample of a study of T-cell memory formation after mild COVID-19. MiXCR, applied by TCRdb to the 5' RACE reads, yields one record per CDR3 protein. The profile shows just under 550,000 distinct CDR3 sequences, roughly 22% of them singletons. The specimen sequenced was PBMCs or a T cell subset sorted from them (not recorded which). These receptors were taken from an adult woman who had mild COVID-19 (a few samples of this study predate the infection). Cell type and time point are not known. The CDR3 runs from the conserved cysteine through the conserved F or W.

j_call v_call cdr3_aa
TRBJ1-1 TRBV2 CASSEDVTLGGAFF
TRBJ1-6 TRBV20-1 CSARGSYNSPLHF
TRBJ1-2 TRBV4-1 CASSQDDRVGYGYTF
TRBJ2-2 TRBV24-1 CATSDLGDSGNTGELFF
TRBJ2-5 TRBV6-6 CASSFWTSGSSEQTQYF
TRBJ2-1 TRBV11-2 CASSLGFGGRGDEQFF
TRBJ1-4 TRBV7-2 CASSIGQSGEKLFF
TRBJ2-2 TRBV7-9 CASSPRGRGELFF
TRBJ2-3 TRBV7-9 CASSLAKGASTDTQYF
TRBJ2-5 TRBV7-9 CASSYTGETQYF
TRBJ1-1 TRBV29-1 CSVELGTGNTEAFF
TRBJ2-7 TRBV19 CASSFDRSYEQYF
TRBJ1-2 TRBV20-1 CSAGGRGSYGYTF
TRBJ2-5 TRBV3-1 CASSTTSGRGVETQYF
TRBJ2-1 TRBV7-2 CASSPRWATYNEQFF
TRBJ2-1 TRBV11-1 CASSPERGEQFF
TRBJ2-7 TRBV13 CASSFGGAYFHF
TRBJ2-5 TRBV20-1 CSASRGAREETQYF
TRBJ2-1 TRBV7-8 CASSRSGKSSYNEQFF
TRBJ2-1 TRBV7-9 CASSFSGTGSYNEQFF
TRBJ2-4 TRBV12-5 CATRDLNIQYF
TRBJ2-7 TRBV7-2 CASRFSPQGFYEQYF
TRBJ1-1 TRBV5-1 CATGRDRGTEAFF
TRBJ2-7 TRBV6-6 CASSSLEDSRGGYEQYF
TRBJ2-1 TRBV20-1 CSGTVWGSNDNEQFF
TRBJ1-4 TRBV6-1 CASLRNGEKLFF
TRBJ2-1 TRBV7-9 CASSLALAGVEQFF
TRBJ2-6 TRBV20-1 CSATGPFVSGANVLTF
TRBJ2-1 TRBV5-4 CASSLEGTGLGEQFF
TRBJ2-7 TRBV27 CASSSRQGVVRSYEQYF
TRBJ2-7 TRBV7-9 CASSLASGHEQYF
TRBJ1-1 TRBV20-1 CSESAGQGLMGTEAFF
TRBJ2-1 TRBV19 CASSIGTSLGDEQFF
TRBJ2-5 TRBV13 CASSYQREVETQYF
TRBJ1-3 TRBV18 CASSPLDAGKSGNTIYF
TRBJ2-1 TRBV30 CAWSVLSEQFF
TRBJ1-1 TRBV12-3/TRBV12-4 CASSQGQETNTEAFF
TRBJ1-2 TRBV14 CASSPWGGGYTF
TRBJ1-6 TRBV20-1 CSAPPPVSGPNSPLHF
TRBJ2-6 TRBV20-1 CSAPDRSAGANVLTF
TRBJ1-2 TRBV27 CATRGPPVYGYTF
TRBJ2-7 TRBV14 CASSTAATYEQYF
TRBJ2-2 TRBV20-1 CSARDQLAGLTGELFF
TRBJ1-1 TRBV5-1 CASSLNSFRNTEAFF
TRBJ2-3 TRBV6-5 CASSYSPRRTDTQYF
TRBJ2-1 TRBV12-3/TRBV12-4 CASSLRGAGEQFF
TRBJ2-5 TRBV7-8 CASSLGAGVSRETQYF
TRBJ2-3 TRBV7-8 CASSFGLTDTQYF